The next 11 T cell receptor beta chains were all read from a single sample in a study of CD8+ T cells in alopecia areata. Described treatment: oral pan-JAK inhibitor, 5-10 mg twice daily. RNA was isolated and reverse transcribed to cDNA, the sequencing template. The protocol was immunoSEQ multiplex PCR, while the TCRdb copy is restricted to in-frame clones and leaves out a portion. The sample shows 180,000 or so clones, 58% of them seen only once. The specimen was CD4+ T cells sorted from blood, collected between weeks 55 and 65, from a patient treated with tofacitinib. The receptors come from a human donor with alopecia areata.

This sequence joins TRBV5-1 and TRBJ1-6; D may be TRBD1 (5 bases). The CDR3 contains 13 residues. Between the trimmed V and J ends, which lost 4 bases and 8 bases, there was a span of 10 bases. Germline V gene data show CDR1 as SGHRS and CDR2 as YFSETQ. This chain's CDR3 is CASSLRRDSPLHF. The CDR3 nucleotides read TGCGCCAGCAGCCTGCGCAGGGATTCACCCCTCCACTTT.

This chain joins TRBV30 and TRBJ2-3; perhaps TRBD1 as D (5 bases). CDR3 size: 13 residues. In germline, CDR1 is GTSNPN, CDR2 SVGIG (reference sequence). The V gene lost 2 bases and the J gene lost 2 bases, with 8 bases spanning the gap. The CDR3 spells CAWSQGLTDTQYF. CDR3 nucleotide sequence: TGTGCCTGGAGTCAGGGTCTCACAGATACGCAGTATTTT.

This sequence joins TRBV5-1 and TRBJ1-1, with 9 bases that match TRBD1. Germline V gene sequence: CDR1 SGHRS, CDR2 YFSETQ. Trimming cost V 0 bases and J 11 bases; bases outside gene matches: 5. The CDR3 runs 13 residues. The CDR3 sequence: CASSLDGDRAAFF. The CDR3 bases are TGCGCCAGCAGCTTGGACGGGGACAGGGCGGCTTTCTTT.

This chain connects TRBV5-1 to TRBJ2-5, with 8 bases lining up with TRBD1. The trim removed 3 bases at V and 5 bases at J, leaving 9 bases unmatched. Germline-derived CDR1 and CDR2 are SGHRS and YFSETQ. CDR3 length: 15 amino acids. The CDR3 region is CASSSVDRVWETQYF. The CDR3 DNA reads TGCGCCAGCAGCTCAGTGGACAGGGTCTGGGAGACCCAGTACTTC.

This chain connects TRBV6-6 to TRBJ1-6; D might be TRBD1 (6 bases). Trimming cost V 10 bases and J 2 bases, with 12 bases left between them. Per the germline V gene, CDR1 is MNHNY and CDR2 is SVGAGI (reference sequence). This CDR3 spans 14 amino acids. CDR3 amino acids: CATKTGPYNSPLHF. The CDR3 nucleotides are TGTGCCACCAAAACAGGGCCCTATAATTCACCCCTCCACTTT.

The chain is built from TRBV14 and TRBJ1-5; D remains unclear. The CDR3 runs 13 residues. V dropped 1 base and J dropped 4 bases, with 5 bases sitting between them. Germline CDR1 SGHDN, CDR2 FVKESK. The chain's CDR3 is CASSQGRNQPQHF. CDR3 nucleotide sequence: TGTGCCAGCAGCCAAGGGCGGAATCAGCCCCAGCATTTT. Full variable domain (remainder filled in from reference TRBV14 and TRBJ1-5): EAGVTQFPSHSVIEKGQTVTLRCDPISGHDNLYWYRRVMGKEIKFLLHFVKESKQDESGMPNNRFLAERTGGTYSTLKVQPAELEDSGVYFCASSQGRNQPQHFGDGTRLSIL.

V is TRBV6-5 and J is TRBJ1-2; 8 bases are shared with TRBD1. With V trimmed by 6 bases and J by 6 bases, 6 bases remained unmatched. Germline V CDR1 and CDR2: MNHEY, SVGAGI. The CDR3 totals 13 residues. Here the CDR3 reads CASRHDRGHGYTF. The CDR3 DNA is TGTGCCAGCAGACACGACAGGGGTCATGGCTACACCTTC.

The chain couples TRBV29-1 to TRBJ1-4; tentative D call: TRBD1 (5 bases). The CDR3 extends over 14 amino acids. The germline CDR1 and CDR2 sequences are SQVTM and ANQGSEA. The V gene lost 0 bases and the J gene lost 11 bases, with 16 bases spanning the gap. As DNA, the CDR3 is TGCAGCGTTGAAGAGCGGGGCACCGTCGGGAAACTGTTTTTT. Translating gives CSVEERGTVGKLFF. The full variable domain, its missing parts supplied by reference TRBV29-1 and TRBJ1-4, is SAVISQKPSRDICQRGTSLTIQCQVDSQVTMMFWYRQQPGQSLTLIATANQGSEATYESGFVIDKFPISRPNLTFSTLTVSNMSPEDSSIYLCSVEERGTVGKLFFGSGTQLSVL.

The chain recombines TRBV29-1 with TRBJ1-2, with 7 bases aligning to TRBD1. There are 11 residues in the CDR3. Germline V gene lookup returns CDR1 SQVTM and CDR2 ANQGSEA. The ends lost 6 bases at V and 4 bases at J; junction bases unmatched: 2. This CDR3 is CSVGGLYGYTF. Written as DNA, the CDR3 is TGCAGCGTAGGGGGCCTCTATGGCTACACCTTC.

This chain links TRBV5-1 with TRBJ2-1; D gene uncertain. Germline CDR1 reads SGHRS; CDR2 reads YFSETQ. The CDR3 is 13 amino acids. Trimming removed 0 bases from V and 7 bases from J, with 8 bases in between. CDR3 in DNA: TGCGCCAGCAGCTTGGGAAGTGGGAATGAGCAGTTCTTC. Residues: CASSLGSGNEQFF.

This chain joins TRBV9 and TRBJ2-5, with a possible D match to TRBD1 (6 bases). V was pared by 2 bases and J by 4 bases, with 15 bases between. This CDR3 comprises 15 residues. Germline V gene sequence: CDR1 SGDLS, CDR2 YYNGEE. CDR3: CASSVETGRGETQYF. The CDR3 DNA reads TGTGCCAGCAGCGTTGAGACAGGTCGGGGAGAGACCCAGTACTTC.